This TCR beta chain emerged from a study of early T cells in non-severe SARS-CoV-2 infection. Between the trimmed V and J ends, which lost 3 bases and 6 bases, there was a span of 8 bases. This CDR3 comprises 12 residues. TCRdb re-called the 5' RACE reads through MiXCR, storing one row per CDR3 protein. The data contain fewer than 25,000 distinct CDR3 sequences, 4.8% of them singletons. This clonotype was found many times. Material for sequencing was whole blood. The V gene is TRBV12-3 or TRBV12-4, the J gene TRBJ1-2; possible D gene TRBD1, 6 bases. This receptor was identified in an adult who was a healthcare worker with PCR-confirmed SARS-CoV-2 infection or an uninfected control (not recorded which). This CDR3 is CASSFRGHGYTF. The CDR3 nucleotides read TGTGCCAGCAGTTTCAGGGGCCATGGCTACACCTTC.